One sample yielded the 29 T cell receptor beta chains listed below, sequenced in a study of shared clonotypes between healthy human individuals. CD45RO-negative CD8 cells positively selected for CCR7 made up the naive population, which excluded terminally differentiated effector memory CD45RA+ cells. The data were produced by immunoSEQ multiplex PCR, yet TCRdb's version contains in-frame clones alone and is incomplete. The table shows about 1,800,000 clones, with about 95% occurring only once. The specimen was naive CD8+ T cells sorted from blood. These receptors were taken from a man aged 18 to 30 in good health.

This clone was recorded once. The CDR3 sequence: CASTQGGGMENNEQFF. CDR3 nucleotide sequence: TGTGCCAGCACCCAGGGGGGCGGAATGGAAAACAATGAGCAGTTCTTC. The chain carries TRBV7-9 and TRBJ2-1; D perhaps matches TRBD1 (7 bases). CDR3 size: 16 residues. V was cut by 7 bases and J by 5 bases, with 21 bases left in between. The germline V gene encodes CDR1 SEHNR and CDR2 FQNEAQ (reference sequence).

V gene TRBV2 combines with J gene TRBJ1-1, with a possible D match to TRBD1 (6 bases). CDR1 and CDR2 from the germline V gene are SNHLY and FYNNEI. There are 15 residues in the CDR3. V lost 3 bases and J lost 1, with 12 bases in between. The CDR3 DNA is TGTGCCAGCAGTGAGTGGGCAGGGGAGAACACTGAAGCTTTCTTT. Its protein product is CASSEWAGENTEAFF.

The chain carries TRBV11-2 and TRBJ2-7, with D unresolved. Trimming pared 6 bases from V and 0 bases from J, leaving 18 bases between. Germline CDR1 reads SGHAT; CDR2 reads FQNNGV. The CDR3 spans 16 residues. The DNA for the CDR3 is TGTGCCAGCAGTTTAATTTCGGATCTGAGCTCCTACGAGCAGTACTTC. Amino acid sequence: CASSLISDLSSYEQYF.

The CDR3 loop is CASSPPGATEAFF. For the CDR3, the DNA is TGTGCCAGCAGCCCTCCCGGGGCCACTGAAGCTTTCTTT. This chain joins TRBV9 and TRBJ1-1; D possibly corresponds to TRBD1 (5 bases). There are 13 residues in the CDR3. V was shortened by 4 bases and J by 4 bases, with 11 bases between the two germline ends. CDR1 is SGDLS and CDR2 is YYNGEE in the germline V gene.

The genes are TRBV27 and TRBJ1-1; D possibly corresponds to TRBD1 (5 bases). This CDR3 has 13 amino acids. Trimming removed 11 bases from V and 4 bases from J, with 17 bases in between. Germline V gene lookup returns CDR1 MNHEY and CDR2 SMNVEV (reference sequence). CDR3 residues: CALQGVTGTEAFF. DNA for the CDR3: TGTGCCTTACAAGGGGTAACGGGCACTGAAGCTTTCTTT.

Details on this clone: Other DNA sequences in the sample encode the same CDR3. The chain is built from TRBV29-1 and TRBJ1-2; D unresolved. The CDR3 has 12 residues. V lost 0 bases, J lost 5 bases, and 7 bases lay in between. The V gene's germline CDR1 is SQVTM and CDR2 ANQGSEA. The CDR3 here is CSVEEEGYGYTF. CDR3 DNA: TGCAGCGTTGAAGAGGAGGGATATGGCTACACCTTC.

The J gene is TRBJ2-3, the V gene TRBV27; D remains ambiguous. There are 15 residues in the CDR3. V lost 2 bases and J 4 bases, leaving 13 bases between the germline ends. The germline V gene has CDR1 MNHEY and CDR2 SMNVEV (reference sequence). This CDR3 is CASSLGGSLADTQYF. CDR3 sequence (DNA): TGTGCCAGCAGTTTAGGTGGTAGCTTGGCAGATACGCAGTATTTT.

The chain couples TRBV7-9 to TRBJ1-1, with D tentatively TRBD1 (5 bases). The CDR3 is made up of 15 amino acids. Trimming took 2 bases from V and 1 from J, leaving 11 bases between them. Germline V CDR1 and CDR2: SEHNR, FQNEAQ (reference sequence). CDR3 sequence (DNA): TGTGCCAGCAGCTTATTTGAGACAGAGAACACTGAAGCTTTCTTT. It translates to CASSLFETENTEAFF. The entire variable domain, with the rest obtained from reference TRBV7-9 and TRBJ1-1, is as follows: DTGVSQNPRHKITKRGQNVTFRCDPISEHNRLYWYRQTLGQGPEFLTYFQNEAQLEKSRLLSDRFSAERPKGSFSTLEIQRTEQGDSAMYLCASSLFETENTEAFFGQGTRLTVV.

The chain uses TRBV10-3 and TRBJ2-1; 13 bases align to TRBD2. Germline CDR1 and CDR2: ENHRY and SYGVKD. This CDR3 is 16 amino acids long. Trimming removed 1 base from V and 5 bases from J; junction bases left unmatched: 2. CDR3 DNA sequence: TGTGCCATCAGTGAGTACGGACTAGCGGGAGACAATGAGCAGTTCTTC. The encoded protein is CAISEYGLAGDNEQFF.

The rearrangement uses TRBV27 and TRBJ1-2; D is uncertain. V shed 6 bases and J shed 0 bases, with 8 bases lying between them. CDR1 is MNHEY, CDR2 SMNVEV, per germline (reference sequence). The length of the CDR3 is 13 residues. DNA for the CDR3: TGTGCCAGCAGGGAGGGCGCTAACTATGGCTACACCTTC. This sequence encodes CASREGANYGYTF.

The CDR3 nucleotides read TGTGCCAGCAGCCCAGCCACGGGAGGAAGGGGCACAGATACGCAGTATTTT. It specifies CASSPATGGRGTDTQYF. The V gene is TRBV13, the J gene TRBJ2-3, with TRBD2 matching 7 bases. The CDR3 has 17 residues. Germline trimming cut 5 bases from V and 1 base from J; bases unmatched to any gene: 12. Germline V gives CDR1 PRHDT, CDR2 FYEKMQ (reference sequence). Drawing the rest from reference TRBV13 and TRBJ2-3, the complete variable domain is AAGVIQSPRHLIKEKRETATLKCYPIPRHDTVYWYQQGPGQDPQFLISFYEKMQSDKGSIPDRFSAQQFSDYHSELNMSSLELGDSALYFCASSPATGGRGTDTQYFGPGTRLTVL.

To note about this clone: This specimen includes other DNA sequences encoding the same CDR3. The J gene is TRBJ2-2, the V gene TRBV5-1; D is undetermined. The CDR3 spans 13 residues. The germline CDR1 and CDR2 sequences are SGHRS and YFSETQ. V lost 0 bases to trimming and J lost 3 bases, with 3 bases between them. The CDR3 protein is CASSLDYTGELFF. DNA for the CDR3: TGCGCCAGCAGCTTGGACTACACCGGGGAGCTGTTTTTT.

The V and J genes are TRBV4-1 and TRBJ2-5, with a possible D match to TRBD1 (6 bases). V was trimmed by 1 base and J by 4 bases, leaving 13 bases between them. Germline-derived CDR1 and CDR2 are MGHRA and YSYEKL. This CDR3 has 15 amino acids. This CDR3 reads CASSQVAGASETQYF. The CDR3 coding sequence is TGCGCCAGCAGCCAAGTAGCAGGGGCGTCAGAGACCCAGTACTTC.

The CDR3 DNA is TGTGCCAGCAGCTTGTACGGTCAGCCTAGCACAGATACGCAGTATTTT. Translation: CASSLYGQPSTDTQYF. The V and J genes are TRBV5-6 and TRBJ2-3, with D unclear. V was shortened by 1 base and J by 0 bases, with 12 bases between the two germline ends. The V gene's germline CDR1 is SGHDT and CDR2 YYEEEE. The CDR3 sequence is 16 residues long. Complete variable domain (other parts from reference TRBV5-6 and TRBJ2-3): DAGVTQSPTHLIKTRGQQVTLRCSPKSGHDTVSWYQQALGQGPQFIFQYYEEEERQRGNFPDRFSGHQFPNYSSELNVNALLLGDSALYLCASSLYGQPSTDTQYFGPGTRLTVL.

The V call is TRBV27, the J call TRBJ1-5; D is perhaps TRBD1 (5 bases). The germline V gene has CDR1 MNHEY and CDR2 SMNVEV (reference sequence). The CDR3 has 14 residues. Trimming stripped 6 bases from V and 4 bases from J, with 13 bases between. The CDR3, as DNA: TGTGCCAGCAGGACGGGACCCCCAAATCAGCCCCAGCATTTT. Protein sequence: CASRTGPPNQPQHF.

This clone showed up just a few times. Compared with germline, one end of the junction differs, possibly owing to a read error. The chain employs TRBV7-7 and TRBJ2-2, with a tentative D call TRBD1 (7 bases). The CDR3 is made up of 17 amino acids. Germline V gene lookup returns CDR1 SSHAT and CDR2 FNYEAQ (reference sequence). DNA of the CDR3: TGTGCTAGCAGCTTACGGGGAGGTACAGGGGAATCCGGGGAGCTGTTTTTT. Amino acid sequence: CASSLRGGTGESGELFF.

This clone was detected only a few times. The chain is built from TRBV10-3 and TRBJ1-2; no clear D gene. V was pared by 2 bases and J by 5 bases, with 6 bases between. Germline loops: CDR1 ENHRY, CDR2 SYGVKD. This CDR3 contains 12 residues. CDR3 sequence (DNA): TGTGCCATCAGTGAGACAGATTATGGCTACACCTTC. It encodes CAISETDYGYTF.

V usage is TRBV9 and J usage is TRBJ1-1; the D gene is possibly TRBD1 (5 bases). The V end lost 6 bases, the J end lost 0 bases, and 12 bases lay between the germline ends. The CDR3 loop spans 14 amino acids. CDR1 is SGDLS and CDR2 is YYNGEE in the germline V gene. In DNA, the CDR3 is TGTGCCAGCACTTCAGGGAGCATGAACACTGAAGCTTTCTTT. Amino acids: CASTSGSMNTEAFF. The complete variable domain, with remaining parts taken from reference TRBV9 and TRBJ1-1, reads DSGVTQTPKHLITATGQRVTLRCSPRSGDLSVYWYQQSLDQGLQFLIQYYNGEERAKGNILERFSAQQFPDLHSELNLSSLELGDSALYFCASTSGSMNTEAFFGQGTRLTVV.

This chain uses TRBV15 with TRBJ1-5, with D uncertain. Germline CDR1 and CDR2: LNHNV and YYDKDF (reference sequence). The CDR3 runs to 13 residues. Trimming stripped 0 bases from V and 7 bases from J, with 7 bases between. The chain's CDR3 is CATSREGGQPQHF. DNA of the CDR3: TGTGCCACCAGCAGAGAAGGAGGGCAGCCCCAGCATTTT.

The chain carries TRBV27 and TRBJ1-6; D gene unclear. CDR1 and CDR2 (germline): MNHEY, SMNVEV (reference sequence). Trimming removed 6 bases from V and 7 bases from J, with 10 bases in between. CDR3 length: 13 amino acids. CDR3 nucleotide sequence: TGTGCCAGCAGACAAGGAGGGAATTCACCCCTCCACTTT. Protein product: CASRQGGNSPLHF.

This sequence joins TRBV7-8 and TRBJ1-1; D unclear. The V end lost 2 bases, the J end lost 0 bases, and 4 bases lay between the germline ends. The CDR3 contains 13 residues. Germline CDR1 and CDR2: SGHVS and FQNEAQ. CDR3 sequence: CASSLMMNTEAFF. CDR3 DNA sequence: TGTGCCAGCAGCTTAATGATGAACACTGAAGCTTTCTTT.

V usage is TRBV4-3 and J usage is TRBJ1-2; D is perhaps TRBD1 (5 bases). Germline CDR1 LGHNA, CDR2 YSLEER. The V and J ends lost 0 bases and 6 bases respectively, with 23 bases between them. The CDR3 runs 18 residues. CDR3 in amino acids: CASSQDDLAGGIWNGYTF. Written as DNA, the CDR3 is TGCGCCAGCAGCCAAGATGACCTTGCTGGGGGAATTTGGAATGGCTACACCTTC.

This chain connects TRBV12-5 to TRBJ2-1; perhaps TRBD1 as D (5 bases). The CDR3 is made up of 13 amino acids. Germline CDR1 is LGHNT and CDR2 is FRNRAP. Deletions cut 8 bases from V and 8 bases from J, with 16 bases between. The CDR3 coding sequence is TGTGCTAGTTCGGGCAGGGTAGGCGATGAGCAGTTCTTC. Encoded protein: CASSGRVGDEQFF. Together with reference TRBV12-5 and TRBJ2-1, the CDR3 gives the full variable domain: DARVTQTPRHKVTEMGQEVTMRCQPILGHNTVFWYRQTMMQGLELLAYFRNRAPLDDSGMPKDRFSAEMPDATLATLKIQPSEPRDSAVYFCASSGRVGDEQFFGPGTRLTVL.

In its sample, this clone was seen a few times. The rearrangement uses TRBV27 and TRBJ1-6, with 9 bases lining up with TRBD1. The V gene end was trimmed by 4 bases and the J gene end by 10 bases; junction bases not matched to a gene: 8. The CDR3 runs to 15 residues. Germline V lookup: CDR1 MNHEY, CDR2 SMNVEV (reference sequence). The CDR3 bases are TGTGCCAGCAGTTGGGACAGGGCAGCGCGGTCACCCCTCCACTTT. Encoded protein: CASSWDRAARSPLHF.

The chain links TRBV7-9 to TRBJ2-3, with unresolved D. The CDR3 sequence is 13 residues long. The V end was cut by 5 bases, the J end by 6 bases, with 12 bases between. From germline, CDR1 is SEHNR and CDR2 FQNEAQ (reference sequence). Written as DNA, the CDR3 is TGTGCCAGCAGCCCCGTGCTTCCCGATACGCAGTATTTT. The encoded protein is CASSPVLPDTQYF.

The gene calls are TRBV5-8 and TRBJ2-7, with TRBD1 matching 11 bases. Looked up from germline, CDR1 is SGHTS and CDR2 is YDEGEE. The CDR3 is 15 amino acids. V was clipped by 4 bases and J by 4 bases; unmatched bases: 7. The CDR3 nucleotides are TGTGCCAGCAGCCACCGGGACAGGGGGTGGTACGAGCAGTACTTC. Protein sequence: CASSHRDRGWYEQYF.

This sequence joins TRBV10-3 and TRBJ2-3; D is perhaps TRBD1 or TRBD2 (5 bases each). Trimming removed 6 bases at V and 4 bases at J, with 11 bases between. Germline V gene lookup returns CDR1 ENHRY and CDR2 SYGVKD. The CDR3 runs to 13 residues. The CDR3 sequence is CAIRGELPDTQYF. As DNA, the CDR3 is TGTGCCATCAGAGGGGAGCTCCCAGATACGCAGTATTTT.

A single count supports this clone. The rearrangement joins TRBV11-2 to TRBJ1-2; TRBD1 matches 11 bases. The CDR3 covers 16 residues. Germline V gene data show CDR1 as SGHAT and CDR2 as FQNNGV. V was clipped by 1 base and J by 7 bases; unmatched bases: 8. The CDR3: CASSLGPGTGGPGYTF. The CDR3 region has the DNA TGTGCCAGCAGCTTAGGCCCCGGGACAGGGGGACCTGGCTACACCTTC.

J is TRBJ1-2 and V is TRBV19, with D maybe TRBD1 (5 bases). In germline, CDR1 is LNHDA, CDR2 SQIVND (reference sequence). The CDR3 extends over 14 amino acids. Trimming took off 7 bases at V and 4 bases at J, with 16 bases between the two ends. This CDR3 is CASIMVPGGYGYTF. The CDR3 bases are TGTGCCAGTATCATGGTCCCCGGGGGCTATGGCTACACCTTC.